The entry below describes one T cell receptor beta chain. This PCR relied on a set of 60 Vbeta primers and 13 Jbeta primers. TCRdb keeps only in-frame clones here, not all; method: immunoSEQ multiplex PCR. The sample yields about 97,000 clones, approximately 80% seen once. These data originate in a study of cytomegalovirus exposure and HLA in healthy donors. The sequenced sample was PBMCs. The source is a male donor in good health and CMV-seropositive.

CDR3 region: CASRALDRLEAFF. The CDR3 nucleotides are TGTGCCAGCAGAGCTCTCGACAGACTTGAAGCTTTCTTT. The chain employs TRBV2 and TRBJ1-1, with D possibly TRBD1 on 5 matching bases. V lost 6 bases, J lost 7 bases, and 15 bases lay in between. CDR3 size: 13 residues. Per the germline V gene, CDR1 is SNHLY and CDR2 is FYNNEI.